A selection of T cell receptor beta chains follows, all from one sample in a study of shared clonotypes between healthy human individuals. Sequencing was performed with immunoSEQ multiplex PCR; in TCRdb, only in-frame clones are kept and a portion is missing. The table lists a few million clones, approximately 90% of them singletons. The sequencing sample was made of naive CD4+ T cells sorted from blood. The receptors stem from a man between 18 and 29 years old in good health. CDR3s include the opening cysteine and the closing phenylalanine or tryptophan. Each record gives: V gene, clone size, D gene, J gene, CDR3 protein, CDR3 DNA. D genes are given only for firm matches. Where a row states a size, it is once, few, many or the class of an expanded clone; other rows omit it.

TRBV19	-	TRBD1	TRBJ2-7	CASSRTGGESYEQYF	TGTGCCAGTAGCCGGACAGGGGGCGAATCCTACGAGCAGTACTTC
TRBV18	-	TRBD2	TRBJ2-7	CASSPRGTSGLLNEQYF	TGTGCCAGCTCACCACGTGGGACTAGCGGACTCCTCAACGAGCAGTACTTC
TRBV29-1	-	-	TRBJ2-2	CSVSPGGTGELFF	TGCAGCGTCTCGCCTGGGGGCACCGGGGAGCTGTTTTTT
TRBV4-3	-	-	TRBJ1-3	CASSPLAAAVSGNTIYF	TGCGCCAGCAGCCCGTTGGCAGCCGCGGTCTCTGGAAACACCATATATTTT
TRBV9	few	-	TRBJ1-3	CASSQNPTGNTIYF	TGTGCCAGCAGCCAAAACCCCACTGGAAACACCATATATTTT
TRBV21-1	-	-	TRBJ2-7	CASTPFSYEQYF	TGTGCCAGTACACCCTTCTCCTACGAGCAGTACTTC
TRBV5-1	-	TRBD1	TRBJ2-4	CASSRSKQGAKNIQYF	TGCGCCAGCAGCCGGTCGAAACAGGGGGCCAAAAACATTCAGTACTTC
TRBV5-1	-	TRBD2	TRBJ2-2	CASSPGTSGRAGELFF	TGCGCCAGCAGCCCTGGGACTAGCGGGAGAGCCGGGGAGCTGTTTTTT
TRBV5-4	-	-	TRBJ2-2	CASSLYRAGELFF	TGTGCCAGCAGCTTGTACAGGGCCGGGGAGCTGTTTTTT
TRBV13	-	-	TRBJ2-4	CASSLLAKKNIQYF	TGTGCCAGCAGCTTATTAGCTAAAAAAAACATTCAGTACTTC
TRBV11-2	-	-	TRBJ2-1	CASSYDRAYNEQFF	TGTGCCAGCAGCTACGACCGGGCCTACAATGAGCAGTTCTTC
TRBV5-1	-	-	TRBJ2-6	CASSSLTGHLNVLTF	TGCGCCAGCAGCTCGCTGACCGGGCACCTCAACGTCCTGACTTTC
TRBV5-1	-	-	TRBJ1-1	CASSFRNTEAFF	TGCGCCAGCAGCTTTAGGAACACTGAAGCTTTCTTT
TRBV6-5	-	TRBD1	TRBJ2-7	CASSYPGTGLSEQYF	TGTGCCAGCAGTTACCCAGGGACAGGGCTCTCGGAGCAGTACTTC
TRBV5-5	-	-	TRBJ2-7	CASSRQSTVSYEQYF	TGTGCCAGCAGTAGGCAGAGTACAGTCTCCTACGAGCAGTACTTC
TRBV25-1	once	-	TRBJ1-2	CASSFNYGYTF	TGTGCCAGCAGTTTTAACTATGGCTACACCTTC
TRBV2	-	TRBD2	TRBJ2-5	CASLGGGQETQYF	TGTGCCAGCCTGGGGGGGGGTCAAGAGACCCAGTACTTC
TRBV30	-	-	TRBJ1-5	CAWSVLSSNQPQHF	TGTGCCTGGAGTGTACTATCTAGTAATCAGCCCCAGCATTTT
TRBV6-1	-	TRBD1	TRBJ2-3	CASSWTGFTDTQYF	TGTGCCAGCAGTTGGACAGGGTTCACAGATACGCAGTATTTT
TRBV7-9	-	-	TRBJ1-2	CASSSGDNYGYTF	TGTGCCAGCAGCTCCGGGGATAACTATGGCTACACCTTC
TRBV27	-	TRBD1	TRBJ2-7	CASTVNRGRGIYEQYF	TGTGCCAGCACAGTAAACAGGGGGCGCGGGATCTACGAGCAGTACTTC
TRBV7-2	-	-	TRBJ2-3	CASSLVAATDTQYF	TGTGCCAGCAGCTTAGTGGCAGCCACAGATACGCAGTATTTT
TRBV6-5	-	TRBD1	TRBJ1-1	CASRPGGGSNTEAFF	TGTGCCAGCAGGCCAGGGGGCGGGTCGAACACTGAAGCTTTCTTT
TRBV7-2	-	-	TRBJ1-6	CASSPRDGSLHSPLHF	TGTGCCAGCAGCCCCCGGGACGGCTCCCTTCATTCACCCCTCCACTTT
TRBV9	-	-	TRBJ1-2	CASSIRRVDYGYTF	TGTGCCAGCAGCATTCGCAGGGTTGACTATGGCTACACCTTC
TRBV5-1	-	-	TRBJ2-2	CASRWGLEISTGELFF	TGCGCCAGCAGGTGGGGACTGGAGATCAGCACCGGGGAGCTGTTTTTT
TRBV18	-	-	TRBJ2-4	CASSPPQGPFKNIQYF	TGTGCCAGCTCACCTCCCCAGGGGCCTTTCAAAAACATTCAGTACTTC
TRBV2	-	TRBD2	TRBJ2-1	CASSVGGSSYNEQFF	TGTGCCAGCAGTGTCGGCGGGAGCTCCTACAATGAGCAGTTCTTC
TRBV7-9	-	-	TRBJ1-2	CASSSTGHNGYTF	TGTGCCAGCAGCTCTACAGGGCACAATGGCTACACCTTC
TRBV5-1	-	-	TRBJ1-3	CASSLRTDSPGNTIYF	TGCGCCAGCAGCTTACGGACGGACTCCCCTGGAAACACCATATATTTT
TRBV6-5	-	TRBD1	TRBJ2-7	CASSYRDRGIYEQYF	TGTGCCAGCAGTTATCGCGACAGGGGGATCTACGAGCAGTACTTC
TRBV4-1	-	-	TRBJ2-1	CASSQLSMESYNEQFF	TGCGCCAGCAGCCAACTCTCTATGGAATCGTACAATGAGCAGTTCTTC
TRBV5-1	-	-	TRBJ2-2	CASRGNTGELFF	TGCGCCAGCAGAGGTAACACCGGGGAGCTGTTTTTT
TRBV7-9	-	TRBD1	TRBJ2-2	CASSRTGDLTGELFF	TGTGCCAGCAGCAGGACAGGGGATCTGACCGGGGAGCTGTTTTTT
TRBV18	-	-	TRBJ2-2	CASSQSETNTGELFF	TGTGCCAGCTCACAGAGTGAGACTAACACCGGGGAGCTGTTTTTT
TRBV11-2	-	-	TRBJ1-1	CASSLDQVGVTEAFF	TGTGCCAGCAGCTTAGATCAGGTTGGGGTCACTGAAGCTTTCTTT
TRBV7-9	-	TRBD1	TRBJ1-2	CASSLRTGVGYTF	TGTGCCAGCAGCTTAAGGACAGGGGTCGGCTACACCTTC
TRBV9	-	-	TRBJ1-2	CASSVESNYGYTF	TGTGCCAGCAGCGTAGAAAGTAATTATGGCTACACCTTC
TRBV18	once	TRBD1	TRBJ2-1	CASSPSGQGDEQFF	TGTGCCAGCTCACCGTCGGGACAGGGCGATGAGCAGTTCTTC
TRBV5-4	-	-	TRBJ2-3	CASSPELLRARSTDTQYF	TGTGCCAGCAGCCCCGAGCTGTTAAGGGCGCGAAGCACAGATACGCAGTATTTT
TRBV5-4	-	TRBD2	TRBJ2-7	CASSLGGRAPYEQYF	TGTGCCAGCAGCTTGGGCGGGAGGGCCCCCTACGAGCAGTACTTC
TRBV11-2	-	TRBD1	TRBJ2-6	CASSLGSGGNSGANVLTF	TGTGCCAGCAGCTTAGGTTCAGGGGGAAACTCTGGGGCCAACGTCCTGACTTTC
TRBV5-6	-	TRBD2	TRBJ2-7	CASSEDPSGSQYEQYF	TGTGCCAGCAGCGAGGATCCTAGCGGGAGCCAGTACGAGCAGTACTTC
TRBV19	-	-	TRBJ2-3	CASSTPGHTDTQYF	TGTGCCAGTAGTACGCCGGGCCACACAGATACGCAGTATTTT
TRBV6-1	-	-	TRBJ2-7	CASNPWATGDEQYF	TGTGCCAGCAACCCCTGGGCTACGGGAGACGAGCAGTACTTC
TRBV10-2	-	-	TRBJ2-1	CASSEFPGSYNEQFF	TGCGCCAGCAGTGAGTTTCCGGGCTCCTACAATGAGCAGTTCTTC
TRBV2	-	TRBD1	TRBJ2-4	CANPGTGFGKNIQYF	TGTGCCAACCCCGGGACAGGGTTTGGCAAAAACATTCAGTACTTC
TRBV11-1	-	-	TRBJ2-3	CASLSPSKDTQYF	TGTGCCAGCTTGAGCCCTAGTAAAGATACGCAGTATTTT
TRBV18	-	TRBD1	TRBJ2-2	CASSPTGWTGELFF	TGTGCCAGCTCACCGACAGGGTGGACCGGGGAGCTGTTTTTT
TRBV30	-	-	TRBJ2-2	CASQENTGELFF	TGTGCCTCCCAGGAGAACACCGGGGAGCTGTTTTTT
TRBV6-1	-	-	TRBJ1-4	CASSDMEVQVEKLFF	TGTGCCAGCAGTGATATGGAGGTCCAGGTTGAAAAACTGTTTTTT
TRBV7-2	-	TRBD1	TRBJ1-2	CASSLTDRGQVGYTF	TGTGCCAGCAGCTTGACCGACAGGGGGCAGGTTGGCTACACCTTC
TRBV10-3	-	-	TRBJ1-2	CAIQAFPNGYTF	TGTGCCATCCAGGCCTTTCCCAATGGCTACACCTTC